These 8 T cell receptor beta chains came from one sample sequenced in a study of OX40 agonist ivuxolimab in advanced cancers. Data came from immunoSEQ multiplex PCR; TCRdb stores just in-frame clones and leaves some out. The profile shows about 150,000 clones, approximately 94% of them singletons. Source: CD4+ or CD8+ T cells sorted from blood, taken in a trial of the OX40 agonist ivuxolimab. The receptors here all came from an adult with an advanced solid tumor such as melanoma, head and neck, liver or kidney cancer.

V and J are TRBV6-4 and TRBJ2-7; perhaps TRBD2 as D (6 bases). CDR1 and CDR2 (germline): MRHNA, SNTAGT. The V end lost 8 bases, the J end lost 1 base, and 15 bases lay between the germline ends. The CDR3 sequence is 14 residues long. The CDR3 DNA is TGTGCCAGCGAACCCTTTGCGGGGTCCTACGAGCAGTACTTC. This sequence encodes CASEPFAGSYEQYF.

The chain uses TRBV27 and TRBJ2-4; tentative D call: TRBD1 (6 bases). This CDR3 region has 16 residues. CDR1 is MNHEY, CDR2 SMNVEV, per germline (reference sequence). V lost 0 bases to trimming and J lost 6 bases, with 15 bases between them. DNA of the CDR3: TGTGCCAGCAGTTTATCGCCCGTGACAGGCAGAAACATTCAGTACTTC. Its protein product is CASSLSPVTGRNIQYF.

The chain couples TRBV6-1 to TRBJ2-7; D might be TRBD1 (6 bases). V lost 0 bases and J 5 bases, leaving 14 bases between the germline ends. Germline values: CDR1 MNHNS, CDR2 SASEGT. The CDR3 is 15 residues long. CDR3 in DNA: TGTGCCAGCAGTGAAGCGGGGGCAAACGTACACGAGCAGTACTTC. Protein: CASSEAGANVHEQYF.

This CDR3 is CASSQTSSWNTGELFF. The CDR3 bases are TGCGCCAGCAGCCAAACTAGCAGCTGGAACACCGGGGAGCTGTTTTTT. The rearrangement joins TRBV5-1 to TRBJ2-2; weak D call: TRBD2 (6 bases). Trimming took off 4 bases at V and 1 base at J, with 14 bases between the two ends. CDR1 and CDR2 (germline): SGHRS, YFSETQ. The CDR3 sequence is 16 residues long. Together with reference TRBV5-1 and TRBJ2-2, the CDR3 gives the full variable domain: KAGVTQTPRYLIKTRGQQVTLSCSPISGHRSVSWYQQTPGQGLQFLFEYFSETQRNKGNFPGRFSGRQFSNSRSEMNVSTLELGDSALYLCASSQTSSWNTGELFFGEGSRLTVL.

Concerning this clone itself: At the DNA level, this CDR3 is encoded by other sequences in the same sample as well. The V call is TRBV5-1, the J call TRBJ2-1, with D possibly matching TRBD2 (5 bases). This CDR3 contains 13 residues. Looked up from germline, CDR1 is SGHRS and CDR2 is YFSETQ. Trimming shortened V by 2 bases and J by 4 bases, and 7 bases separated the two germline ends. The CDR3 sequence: CASSLGLYNEQFF. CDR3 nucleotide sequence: TGCGCCAGCAGCTTAGGACTTTACAATGAGCAGTTCTTC.

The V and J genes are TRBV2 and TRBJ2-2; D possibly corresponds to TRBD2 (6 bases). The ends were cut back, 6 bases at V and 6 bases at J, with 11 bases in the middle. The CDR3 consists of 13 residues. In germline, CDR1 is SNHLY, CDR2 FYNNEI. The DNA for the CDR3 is TGTGCCAGCAGCTCCGGGGGATCCGGGGAGCTGTTTTTT. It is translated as CASSSGGSGELFF.

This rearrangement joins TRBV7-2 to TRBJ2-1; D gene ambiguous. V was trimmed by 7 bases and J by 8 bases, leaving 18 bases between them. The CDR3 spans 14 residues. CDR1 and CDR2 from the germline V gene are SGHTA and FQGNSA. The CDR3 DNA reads TGTGCCAGCAACCGAAACCCTAGTCATGATGAGCAGTTCTTC. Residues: CASNRNPSHDEQFF.

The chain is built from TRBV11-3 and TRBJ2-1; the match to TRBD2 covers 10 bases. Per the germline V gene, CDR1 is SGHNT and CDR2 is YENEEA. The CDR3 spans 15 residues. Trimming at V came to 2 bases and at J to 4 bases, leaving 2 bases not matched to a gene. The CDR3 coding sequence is TGTGCCAGCAGCTTAAGCGGGGGGGCGTACAATGAGCAGTTCTTC. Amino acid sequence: CASSLSGGAYNEQFF.